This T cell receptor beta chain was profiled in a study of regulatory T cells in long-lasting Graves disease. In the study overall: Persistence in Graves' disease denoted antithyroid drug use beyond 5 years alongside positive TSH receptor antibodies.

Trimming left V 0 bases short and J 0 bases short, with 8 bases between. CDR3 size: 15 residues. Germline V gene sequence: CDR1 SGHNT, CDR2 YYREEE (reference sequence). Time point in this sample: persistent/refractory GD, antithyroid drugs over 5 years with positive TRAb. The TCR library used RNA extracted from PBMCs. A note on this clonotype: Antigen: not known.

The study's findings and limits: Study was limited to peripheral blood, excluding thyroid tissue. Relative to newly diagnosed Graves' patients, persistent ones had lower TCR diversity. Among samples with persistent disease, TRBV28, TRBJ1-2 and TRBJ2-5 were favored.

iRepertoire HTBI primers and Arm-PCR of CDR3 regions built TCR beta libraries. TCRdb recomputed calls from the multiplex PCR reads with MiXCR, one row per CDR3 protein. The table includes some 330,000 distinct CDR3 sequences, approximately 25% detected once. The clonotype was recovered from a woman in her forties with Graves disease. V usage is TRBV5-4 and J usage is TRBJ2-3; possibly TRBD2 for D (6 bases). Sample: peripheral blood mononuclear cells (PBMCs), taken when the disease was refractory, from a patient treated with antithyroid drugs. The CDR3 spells CASSLGGTSTDTQYF. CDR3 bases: TGTGCCAGCAGCTTGGGGGGGACTAGCACAGATACGCAGTATTTT. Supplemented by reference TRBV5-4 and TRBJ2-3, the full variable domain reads ETGVTQSPTHLIKTRGQQVTLRCSSQSGHNTVSWYQQALGQGPQFIFQYYREEENGRGNFPPRFSGLQFPNYSSELNVNALELDDSALYLCASSLGGTSTDTQYFGPGTRLTVL.